A single sample gave rise to the 15 T cell receptor beta chains below, sequenced in a study of T cell responses to AZD1222 COVID-19 vaccine. Some clones are missing from TCRdb's copy, which holds only in-frame ones; the method was immunoSEQ multiplex PCR. The sample records around 130,000 clones, 80% to 90% being singletons. The sample here was peripheral blood, taken on day 0 of MenACWY control vaccination. Receptors originate from an adult in good health.

This rearrangement joins TRBV5-4 to TRBJ1-1; unclear D gene. CDR3 length equals 12 residues. Germline V gene data show CDR1 as SGHNT and CDR2 as YYREEE (reference sequence). Trimming removed 4 bases at V and 6 bases at J, with 10 bases between. The CDR3 loop is CASSTTGPEAFF. The CDR3 DNA reads as TGTGCCAGCAGCACGACCGGACCTGAAGCTTTCTTT.

This clone was observed once. The chain carries TRBV7-9 and TRBJ2-1; D unclear. The V end was cut by 5 bases, the J end by 9 bases, with 2 bases between. The CDR3 loop spans 9 amino acids. Looked up from germline, CDR1 is SEHNR and CDR2 is FQNEAQ (reference sequence). CDR3 residues: CASSSEQFF. Written as DNA, the CDR3 is TGTGCCAGCAGCAGTGAGCAGTTCTTC.

This clone was detected only once. This chain joins TRBV19 and TRBJ1-5; tentative D call: TRBD1 (6 bases). The V and J ends lost 6 bases and 2 bases respectively, with 8 bases between them. Germline-derived CDR1 and CDR2 are LNHDA and SQIVND (reference sequence). The CDR3 extends over 13 amino acids. This CDR3 is CASRQGGNQPQHF. As DNA, the CDR3 is TGTGCCAGTAGACAGGGCGGCAATCAGCCCCAGCATTTT. The complete variable domain, with remaining parts taken from reference TRBV19 and TRBJ1-5, reads DGGITQSPKYLFRKEGQNVTLSCEQNLNHDAMYWYRQDPGQGLRLIYYSQIVNDFQKGDIAEGYSVSREKKESFPLTVTSAQKNPTAFYLCASRQGGNQPQHFGDGTRLSIL.

The rearrangement uses TRBV2 and TRBJ1-2; the D is unclear. Germline loops: CDR1 SNHLY, CDR2 FYNNEI. The CDR3 runs 14 residues. The V end was cut by 3 bases, the J end by 2 bases, with 10 bases between. Here the CDR3 DNA reads TGTGCCAGCAGTGATATTTTAGAGAACTATGGCTACACCTTC. It codes for CASSDILENYGYTF. Full variable domain (remainder filled in from reference TRBV2 and TRBJ1-2): EPEVTQTPSHQVTQMGQEVILRCVPISNHLYFYWYRQILGQKVEFLVSFYNNEISEKSEIFDDQFSVERPDGSNFTLKIRSTKLEDSAMYFCASSDILENYGYTFGSGTRLTVV.

This clone has just one count. The J gene is TRBJ2-1, the V gene TRBV11-1, with a weak D call TRBD2 (6 bases). Trimming stripped 4 bases from V and 7 bases from J, with 17 bases between. CDR3 length equals 15 residues. Per the germline V gene, CDR1 is SGHAT and CDR2 is FQDESV (reference sequence). The CDR3 region is CASSSLAGRGNEQFF. CDR3 nucleotide sequence: TGTGCCAGCAGCTCCCTCGCGGGACGAGGGAATGAGCAGTTCTTC.

The chain carries TRBV4-1 and TRBJ2-1, with 9 bases matching TRBD2. CDR3 size: 14 residues. CDR1 and CDR2 from the germline V gene are MGHRA and YSYEKL. The junction had 2 bases not matched to a gene; V was cut back by 1 base and J by 7 bases. The CDR3, as DNA: TGCGCCAGCAGCCAAGGCCTAGCGGGGAATGAGCAGTTCTTC. Translated, it gives CASSQGLAGNEQFF.

This chain uses TRBV19 with TRBJ1-5; D not certain. This CDR3 spans 18 amino acids. Trimming removed 0 bases at V and 6 bases at J, with 21 bases between. Germline assignment: CDR1 LNHDA and CDR2 SQIVND (reference sequence). CDR3 coding DNA: TGTGCCAGTAGTATAGATCGAAAGGACCTCAACTCGTGTCAGCCCCAGCATTTT. Translation gives CASSIDRKDLNSCQPQHF.

The sample holds one count of this clone. The DNA for the CDR3 is TGCGCCAGCAGCGCGACCGACAGGGAGGATACGCAGTATTTT. It translates to CASSATDREDTQYF. The chain has TRBV5-1 and TRBJ2-3, with 7 bases fitting TRBD1. V shed 4 bases and J 6 bases; nucleotides not matched to a gene: 8. Germline values: CDR1 SGHRS, CDR2 YFSETQ. The CDR3 totals 14 residues.

The chain couples TRBV5-1 to TRBJ1-2, with D possibly matching TRBD1 (5 bases). The CDR3 sequence is 14 residues long. V shed 4 bases and J shed 4 bases, with 14 bases lying between them. Per germline, CDR1 SGHRS and CDR2 YFSETQ. CDR3 sequence reads: CASSGGLTAYGYTF. The CDR3 nucleotides are TGCGCCAGCAGCGGGGGATTAACAGCCTATGGCTACACCTTC.

The chain links TRBV28 to TRBJ2-6; 7 bases agree with TRBD1. Germline values: CDR1 MDHEN, CDR2 SYDVKM. This CDR3 has 16 amino acids. Unmatched junction bases numbered 5, after V lost 6 bases and J lost 0 bases. The CDR3 region has the DNA TGTGCCAGCAGGAACAGGGGTAGCTCTGGGGCCAACGTCCTGACTTTC. The encoded protein is CASRNRGSSGANVLTF.

In DNA, the CDR3 is TGTGCCAGTAGGGGCAGGGGGAAAGAGACCCAGTACTTC. Its translation: CASRGRGKETQYF. The chain has TRBV19 and TRBJ2-5, with 7 bases that match TRBD1. The CDR3 runs to 13 residues. The trim removed 6 bases at V and 3 bases at J, leaving 4 bases unmatched. CDR1 is LNHDA, CDR2 SQIVND, per germline (reference sequence).

The chain combines TRBV7-9 with TRBJ2-1; 7 bases agree with TRBD2. J lost 2 bases, V lost 5 bases, and 12 bases had no gene match. Germline V gene lookup returns CDR1 SEHNR and CDR2 FQNEAQ (reference sequence). CDR3 size: 17 residues. The CDR3 protein is CASSLGGGRGPYNEQFF. CDR3 nucleotide sequence: TGTGCCAGCAGCCTAGGAGGTGGGAGGGGCCCCTACAATGAGCAGTTCTTC. Drawing the rest from reference TRBV7-9 and TRBJ2-1, the complete variable domain is DTGVSQNPRHKITKRGQNVTFRCDPISEHNRLYWYRQTLGQGPEFLTYFQNEAQLEKSRLLSDRFSAERPKGSFSTLEIQRTEQGDSAMYLCASSLGGGRGPYNEQFFGPGTRLTVL.

V gene TRBV12-2 combines with J gene TRBJ2-7; the D segment call TRBD2 is taken from the table without a DNA check. TRBV12-2 is a documented pseudogene. The CDR3 is made up of 17 amino acids. CDR3 DNA: TGTGCAAGTCGCTTAGCCGTTACTAGCGGGAGGAAAAACGAGCAGTACTTC. This encodes CASRLAVTSGRKNEQYF.

This clone was observed a few times. The chain is built from TRBV5-4 and TRBJ2-7; 10 bases are shared with TRBD1. V was pared by 3 bases and J by 5 bases, with 2 bases of the junction left unmatched. The CDR3 sequence is 13 residues long. The germline CDR1 and CDR2 sequences are SGHNT and YYREEE (reference sequence). CDR3 sequence (DNA): TGTGCCAGCAGCTCGGGACAGGGGAACGAGCAGTACTTC. It translates to CASSSGQGNEQYF.

The chain has TRBV5-6 and TRBJ1-2; D call uncertain. Germline-derived CDR1 and CDR2 are SGHDT and YYEEEE. The CDR3 runs 14 residues. Trimming stripped 0 bases from V and 5 bases from J, with 11 bases between. The CDR3 nucleotides are TGTGCCAGCAGCTTGGAGGACGTCCTTTATGGCTACACCTTC. Translated: CASSLEDVLYGYTF.